This is a list of T cell receptor beta chains from one sample in a study of molecular identifiers for immune sequencing clone quantification. A single record per CDR3 protein comes from TCRdb applying MiXCR to the PCR reads. Among 490,000 or so distinct CDR3 sequences listed, about 26% were seen once. Input material: naive CD8+ T cells from blood, with Jurkat cell RNA spiked in. These receptors were taken from a human donor in good health. Some libraries in this study had Jurkat cell RNA spiked in. The CDR3 runs from the conserved cysteine through the conserved F or W. A D gene is named only where the DNA matches it firmly. Where a row states a size, it is once, few, many or the class of an expanded clone; other rows omit it.

length,V,size,D,J,DNA,CDR3
14,TRBV27,-,TRBD1,TRBJ1-1,TGTGCCAGCAGTTTAGCCCACAGGGGCACTGAAGCTTTCTTT,CASSLAHRGTEAFF
14,TRBV24-1,many,-,TRBJ2-3,TGTGCCACCAGTGATTTTGGGGACACAGATACGCAGTATTTT,CATSDFGDTDTQYF
13,TRBV7-9,many,-,TRBJ2-3,TGTGCCAGCAGTCACCCCGACTCAGATACGCAGTATTTT,CASSHPDSDTQYF
18,TRBV5-1,few,TRBD2,TRBJ2-7,TGCGCCAGCAGCATGGACAGTTCGCTAGCGGGAGGCTACTACGAGCAGTACTTC,CASSMDSSLAGGYYEQYF
12,TRBV10-3,many,-,TRBJ2-4,TGTGCCATCAGGACCGAACAAAACATTCAGTACTTC,CAIRTEQNIQYF
15,TRBV12-3/TRBV12-4,-,-,TRBJ1-5,TGTGCCAGCAGTTCGACAGGAGCCCCCAATCAGCCCCGGCATTTT,CASSSTGAPNQPRHF
19,TRBV7-2,-,-,TRBJ2-1,TGTGCCAGCAGCTTAGATCCCGGCAGGGCTGAGAGCTCCTACAATGAGCAGTTCTTC,CASSLDPGRAESSYNEQFF
16,TRBV6-5,many,TRBD1,TRBJ1-5,TGTGCCAGCAGCTACAGCCCCACGGCAGGGGGCCAGCCCCAGCATTTT,CASSYSPTAGGQPQHF
17,TRBV2,-,-,TRBJ2-5,TGTGCCAGCAGCCTAACGCTTGAAGCCAGGGGTCGAGAGACCCAGTACTTC,CASSLTLEARGRETQYF
13,TRBV20-1,many,-,TRBJ1-3,TGCAGTGCTAGTAGCCGGACTGGAAACACCATATATTTT,CSASSRTGNTIYF
15,TRBV19,-,-,TRBJ2-3,TGTGCCAGTAGTATGAGGAAGGGGAGCACAGATACGCAGTATTTT,CASSMRKGSTDTQYF
11,TRBV7-9,many,-,TRBJ2-1,TGTGCCAGCAGCTCGGACAATGAGCAGTTCTTC,CASSSDNEQFF
13,TRBV3-1,few,-,TRBJ1-4,TGTGCCAGCAGCCAAGGGGCTAATGAAAAACTGTTTTTT,CASSQGANEKLFF
16,TRBV2,many,-,TRBJ2-7,TGTGCCAGCAGTGACATCGGTCCTAGCAGCTCCTACGAGCAGTACTTC,CASSDIGPSSSYEQYF
14,TRBV7-9,-,-,TRBJ1-3,TGTGCCAGCAGCTTACTGGGACCCGGAAACACCATATATTTT,CASSLLGPGNTIYF
16,TRBV4-3,-,-,TRBJ1-3,TGCGCCAGCGGCCAAGATTGGGGTATTGGTGGAAACACCATATATTTT,CASGQDWGIGGNTIYF
15,TRBV5-1,many,TRBD1,TRBJ2-7,TGCGCCAGCAGCATAGGGACAGGAATATCGGACGAGCAGTACTTC,CASSIGTGISDEQYF
13,TRBV19,-,TRBD1,TRBJ1-2,TGTGCCAGTACTCCACAGGGGGCAAATGGCTACACCTTC,CASTPQGANGYTF
15,TRBV11-2,-,TRBD2,TRBJ2-7,TGTGCCAGCAGCTTGCTAGCGGGAGCTGGCAATGAGCAGTACTTC,CASSLLAGAGNEQYF
15,TRBV11-2,few,TRBD1,TRBJ2-7,TGTGCCAGCAGCTTAGGCGCCACGGACAGGAACGAGCAGTACTTC,CASSLGATDRNEQYF
20,TRBV20-1,once,-,TRBJ2-1,TGCAGTGCTAGAGATAGGTACCCCAGATCCACCCCAGCGGCGAGCAATGAGCAGTTCTTC,CSARDRYPRSTPAASNEQFF
13,TRBV6-5,many,-,TRBJ1-2,TGTGCCAGCAGTTACAATAATAACTATGGCTACACCTTC,CASSYNNNYGYTF
15,TRBV10-3,-,TRBD2,TRBJ2-3,TGTGCCATCAGCCCGACTAGCGGGGTGGCAGATACGCAGTATTTT,CAISPTSGVADTQYF
15,TRBV19,-,TRBD2,TRBJ2-1,TGTGCCAGTAGTATAAGAGCGGGGGGGGCCAATGAGCAGTTCTTC,CASSIRAGGANEQFF
15,TRBV28,many,-,TRBJ1-4,TGTGCCAGCATTAACCACGGACAGTTTAATGAAAAACTGTTTTTT,CASINHGQFNEKLFF
15,TRBV14,few,-,TRBJ2-2,TGTGCCAGCAGCCATTTTGCGGGGAACACCGGGGAGCTGTTTTTT,CASSHFAGNTGELFF
15,TRBV3-1,few,-,TRBJ1-2,TGTGCCAGCAGCCAAGTGGACAGAACCTACTATGGCTACACCTTC,CASSQVDRTYYGYTF
12,TRBV5-1,many,-,TRBJ2-5,TGCGCCAGCAGCTTGTACCAAGAGACCCAGTACTTC,CASSLYQETQYF
15,TRBV9,-,TRBD1,TRBJ1-3,TGTGCCAGCAGCGTATCCAGGGGGCGTGGAAACACCATATATTTT,CASSVSRGRGNTIYF
14,TRBV4-1,few,-,TRBJ1-6,TGCGCCAGCAGCCAACCTGAGGGGAATTCACCCCTCCACTTT,CASSQPEGNSPLHF
15,TRBV20-1,many,TRBD2,TRBJ2-7,TGCAGTGAGAGTGCAACTAGCGGGAGTTCCCACGAGCAGTACTTC,CSESATSGSSHEQYF
16,TRBV5-6,few,TRBD2,TRBJ2-1,TGTGCCAGCAGCTTGGACCAGCGGGGAACTTACAATGAGCAGTTCTTC,CASSLDQRGTYNEQFF
19,TRBV7-9,-,-,TRBJ1-2,TGTGCCAGCAGCTTAGTACGTAATACCGACAAGAGGACCCCCTATGGCTACACCTTC,CASSLVRNTDKRTPYGYTF
13,TRBV6-6,many,-,TRBJ2-2,TGTGCCAGCAGTTACGTCGTAACCGGGGAGCTGTTTTTT,CASSYVVTGELFF
18,TRBV20-1,-,TRBD2,TRBJ2-3,TGCAGTGCTAGAGACCTCACCGGGATCGCGGGAGTCACAGATACGCAGTATTTT,CSARDLTGIAGVTDTQYF
17,TRBV9,-,TRBD2,TRBJ2-3,TGTGCCAGCAGCGTAGAGGATAGCGGGGGGGATACAGATACGCAGTATTTT,CASSVEDSGGDTDTQYF
14,TRBV6-1,-,TRBD1,TRBJ2-4,TGTGCCAGCAGTGATAGGGACAGGGTGCAGGTTCAGTACTTC,CASSDRDRVQVQYF
13,TRBV3-1,-,-,TRBJ2-7,TGTGCCAGCAACCAAGATCCGGTTTACGAGCAGTACTTC,CASNQDPVYEQYF
15,TRBV9,-,-,TRBJ2-5,TGTGCCAGCAGCGCCGATTCGGCAGTACAAGAGACCCAGTACTTC,CASSADSAVQETQYF
12,TRBV29-1,many,-,TRBJ2-2,TGCAGCGTTGGAGGGAACACCGGGGAGCTGTTTTTT,CSVGGNTGELFF
16,TRBV5-1,many,TRBD1,TRBJ1-1,TGCGCCAGCAGCCTGGGACAGGGGGCGGAGGGACTTGAAGCTTTCTTT,CASSLGQGAEGLEAFF
16,TRBV7-9,many,-,TRBJ1-1,TGTGCCAGCAGCTTAGTACAGGGCCTGATGAACACTGAAGCTTTCTTT,CASSLVQGLMNTEAFF
15,TRBV5-4,few,-,TRBJ2-7,TGTGCCAGCAGCTCAAACAGGGAGGGGTCCTACGAGCAGTACTTC,CASSSNREGSYEQYF
15,TRBV6-5,-,-,TRBJ1-2,TGTGCCAGCAGTTATGACAGTCCCTTAACGTTCGGAAAGACCTTC,CASSYDSPLTFGKTF
15,TRBV7-9,many,-,TRBJ2-3,TGTGCCAGCAGCTTAGTCCCGGAGCTCACAGATACGCAGTATTTT,CASSLVPELTDTQYF
14,TRBV20-1,-,TRBD2,TRBJ2-1,TGCAGTGCTAGAGAAGCGGGGGGACCCAATGAGCAGTTCTTC,CSAREAGGPNEQFF
14,TRBV7-6,few,TRBD1,TRBJ2-1,TGTGCCAGCAGCTATGGGACAGGGAACAATGAGCAGTTCTTC,CASSYGTGNNEQFF
13,TRBV30,many,-,TRBJ2-1,TGTGTATGGAGAGGCCTCTCCTACAATGAGCAGTTCTTC,CVWRGLSYNEQFF
15,TRBV7-2,many,-,TRBJ1-5,TGTGCCAGCAGCTTAGGTTACGGCCTCAATCAGCCCCAGCATTTT,CASSLGYGLNQPQHF
17,TRBV20-1,-,TRBD2,TRBJ2-7,TGCAGTGCTAGAGATCTTGAGCTAGCGGTGGCTTCCTACGAGCAGTACTTC,CSARDLELAVASYEQYF
14,TRBV13,-,-,TRBJ1-6,TGTGCCAGCAGCTCGACAGTAGTAAATTCACCCCTCCACTTT,CASSSTVVNSPLHF
13,TRBV29-1,-,-,TRBJ1-3,TGCAGCGCTTTGCAGGGGTCTGGAAACACCATATATTTT,CSALQGSGNTIYF
16,TRBV12-5,-,TRBD1,TRBJ2-1,TGTGCTAGTGGTCCAATCCCTAGGACAGGGGATTGCGAGCAGTTCTTC,CASGPIPRTGDCEQFF
14,TRBV19,-,-,TRBJ2-7,TGTGCCAGTAGTACCGGGGTCACCGCCTACGAGCAGTACTTC,CASSTGVTAYEQYF
15,TRBV27,many,-,TRBJ2-3,TGTGCCAGCAGAAAAAGGGGGGCCGGCACAGATACGCAGTATTTT,CASRKRGAGTDTQYF
15,TRBV4-1,-,-,TRBJ2-7,TGCGCCAGCCGGCCGGGGGCAGGGGCTAACTACGAGCAGTACTTC,CASRPGAGANYEQYF
15,TRBV12-5,few,TRBD2,TRBJ2-3,TGTGCTAGTGGTTCGGGGACTACCCTCACAGATACGCAGTATTTT,CASGSGTTLTDTQYF
15,TRBV7-9,once,TRBD1,TRBJ2-7,TGTGCCAGCAGCTTAGGAGGGGGCACCGCCTACGAGCAGTACTTC,CASSLGGGTAYEQYF